Listed here are 8 T cell receptor beta chains from one sample, sequenced in a study of CXCR3 chemokines and chemotherapy response in bladder cancer. TCRdb passed the PCR reads through MiXCR, listing each CDR3 protein once. The sample consists of over a thousand distinct CDR3 sequences, approximately 5% of them appearing once. The sample was acquired from a patient whose treatment included neoadjuvant chemotherapy. These receptors were obtained from a human donor with bladder cancer that responded to neoadjuvant chemotherapy.

By sample fraction, this clonotype is hyperexpanded. J is TRBJ2-5 and V is TRBV7-2, with 7 bases matching TRBD1. The V segment lost 5 bases and the J segment 0 bases; nucleotides outside the gene matches: 6. Per the germline V gene, CDR1 is SGHTA and CDR2 is FQGNSA. The CDR3 contains 15 residues. The DNA for the CDR3 is TGTGCCAGCAGCCCGGACAGGTCGTACCAAGAGACCCAGTACTTC. It is translated as CASSPDRSYQETQYF.

This clonotype is medium-sized. The chain carries TRBV19 and TRBJ1-1; D unclear. V was clipped by 7 bases and J by 1 base, with 10 bases between them. The CDR3 totals 13 residues. The germline V gene has CDR1 LNHDA and CDR2 SQIVND (reference sequence). The CDR3 DNA follows: TGTGCCAGTAATTACAGAGAGAACACTGAAGCTTTCTTT. Translation: CASNYRENTEAFF. The variable domain in full, with the rest retrieved from reference TRBV19 and TRBJ1-1, is DGGITQSPKYLFRKEGQNVTLSCEQNLNHDAMYWYRQDPGQGLRLIYYSQIVNDFQKGDIAEGYSVSREKKESFPLTVTSAQKNPTAFYLCASNYRENTEAFFGQGTRLTVV.

Judged by abundance, this clonotype is medium-sized. CDR3 DNA sequence: TGTGCCAGCAGTTACGAGGGCAATAGGGGGCAGACCCAGTACTTC. This encodes CASSYEGNRGQTQYF. V and J are TRBV6-2 or TRBV6-3 and TRBJ2-5; 7 nucleotides agree with TRBD1. The CDR3 is 15 amino acids. After removal of 2 bases from V and 6 bases from J, the junction contained 9 bases not matched to a gene. CDR1 and CDR2 (germline): MNHEY, SVGEGT.

Concerning this clonotype itself: One junction end does not reproduce the germline sequence, and a read error may be involved. The V call is TRBV11-3, the J call TRBJ2-2; D gene unclear. CDR3 size: 12 residues. Germline V gives CDR1 SGHNT, CDR2 YENEEA. The CDR3 coding sequence is TGTGCCACCAGCTTTCGGACCGGGGAGCTGTTTTTT. It encodes CATSFRTGELFF.

By frequency in the sample, this clonotype is medium-sized (0.01 to 0.1%). Written as DNA, the CDR3 is TGTGCCAGCACAGGGACAGCTAGCACAGATACGCAGTATTTT. It yields the protein CASTGTASTDTQYF. The chain links TRBV28 to TRBJ2-3, with 7 bases fitting TRBD1. After removal of 7 bases from V and 0 bases from J, the junction contained 4 bases not matched to a gene. The CDR3 length is 14 residues. The germline V gene has CDR1 MDHEN and CDR2 SYDVKM.

Within the sample, this clonotype is medium-sized. The rearrangement links TRBV12-3 or TRBV12-4 to TRBJ2-7; D call uncertain. This CDR3 has 13 amino acids. V lost 5 bases, J lost 3 bases, and 11 bases lay in between. Written as DNA, the CDR3 is TGTGCCAGCAGTCCATCCATAGGCTACGAGCAGTACTTC. Translated, it gives CASSPSIGYEQYF.

This clonotype is medium-sized by share. The chain couples TRBV6-6 to TRBJ1-5; TRBD1 agrees at 7 bases. Germline V gene lookup returns CDR1 MNHNY and CDR2 SVGAGI (reference sequence). The CDR3 consists of 17 residues. After removal of 4 bases from V and 5 bases from J, the junction contained 14 bases not matched to a gene. The CDR3 bases are TGTGCCAGCAGTTCCGAAATGAGACAGGGAGGCTATCAGCCCCAGCATTTT. This gives the protein CASSSEMRQGGYQPQHF.

Within the sample, this clonotype is hyperexpanded. The chain combines TRBV19 with TRBJ1-2; tentatively, D is TRBD1 (6 bases). V was cut by 3 bases and J by 6 bases, with 11 bases left in between. The CDR3 covers 13 residues. Germline V gene lookup returns CDR1 LNHDA and CDR2 SQIVND (reference sequence). DNA for the CDR3: TGTGCCAGTAGTATGGTGGCAGGGGATGGCTACACCTTC. This sequence encodes CASSMVAGDGYTF.